The 13 T cell receptor beta chains given below trace back to one sample, sequenced in a study of cytomegalovirus exposure and HLA in healthy donors. PCR used 60 Vbeta primers and 13 Jbeta primers. The table came from immunoSEQ multiplex PCR; TCRdb's copy has only in-frame clones and leaves some out. The sample contains 150,000 to 200,000 clones, less than 85% of which appear only once. Sequencing was performed on PBMCs. The receptors were sampled from a middle-aged man in good health and CMV-seronegative.

V and J are TRBV29-1 and TRBJ2-5; the match to TRBD2 covers 7 bases. The length of the CDR3 is 14 residues. Germline V gene lookup returns CDR1 SQVTM and CDR2 ANQGSEA. V lost 2 bases and J lost 5; bases outside the gene matches: 8. In DNA form, the CDR3 reads TGCAGCGTTGAACGGCGGGAGCCTTGGGAGACCCAGTACTTC. Amino acids: CSVERREPWETQYF.

V is TRBV9 and J is TRBJ1-1; D may be TRBD1 (5 bases). V lost 0 bases and J lost 5, with 14 bases in between. Germline CDR1 reads SGDLS; CDR2 reads YYNGEE. The CDR3 runs to 15 residues. CDR3 bases: TGTGCCAGCAGCGTAGTGGCAGGGTACTGGACTGAAGCTTTCTTT. This gives the protein CASSVVAGYWTEAFF.

The V call is TRBV6-5, the J call TRBJ1-2, with no clear D. The germline V gene encodes CDR1 MNHEY and CDR2 SVGAGI. This CDR3 spans 15 amino acids. V was clipped by 2 bases and J by 5 bases, with 15 bases between them. The CDR3 DNA sequence: TGTGCCAGCAGTTACGGGAAGAGCCCGGGGTATGGCTACACCTTC. Its translation is CASSYGKSPGYGYTF.

The chain uses TRBV5-6 and TRBJ2-5; 7 bases map to TRBD1. Looked up from germline, CDR1 is SGHDT and CDR2 is YYEEEE. The CDR3 is made up of 13 amino acids. V lost 4 bases, J lost 7 bases, and 7 bases stayed unmatched. This CDR3 is CASSATGVGTQYF. CDR3 DNA: TGTGCCAGCAGCGCCACAGGGGTCGGGACCCAGTACTTC.

This chain links TRBV4-3 with TRBJ1-2; the D is unclear. Trimming removed 0 bases at V and 6 bases at J, with 14 bases between. This CDR3 spans 15 amino acids. Per the germline V gene, CDR1 is LGHNA and CDR2 is YSLEER. The CDR3 DNA follows: TGCGCCAGCAGCCAAGACAACGAACCGACTCATGGCTACACCTTC. It specifies CASSQDNEPTHGYTF.

The genes are TRBV18 and TRBJ2-2; D is ambiguous. Trimming shortened V by 3 bases and J by 4 bases, and 6 bases separated the two germline ends. Per germline, CDR1 KGHSH and CDR2 LQKENI. CDR3 size: 13 residues. The CDR3 loop is CASSPSRTGELFF. The CDR3 DNA follows: TGTGCCAGCTCACCCTCTCGCACCGGGGAGCTGTTTTTT.

The chain combines TRBV7-3 with TRBJ1-2, with 12 positions matching TRBD1. Germline lookup yields CDR1 SGHTA and CDR2 FQGTGA. The CDR3 runs 15 residues. With 5 bases clipped from V and 3 bases from J, the junction kept 4 bases outside the gene matches. The CDR3 spells CASSAGTGGYYGYTF. CDR3 sequence (DNA): TGTGCCAGCAGCGCCGGGACAGGGGGCTACTATGGCTACACCTTC. The variable domain in full, completed from reference TRBV7-3 and TRBJ1-2, reads GAGVSQTPSNKVTEKGKYVELRCDPISGHTALYWYRQSLGQGPEFLIYFQGTGAADDSGLPNDRFFAVRPEGSVSTLKIQRTERGDSAVYLCASSAGTGGYYGYTFGSGTRLTVV.

The gene calls are TRBV5-1 and TRBJ1-2; D is unresolved. Germline CDR1 is SGHRS and CDR2 is YFSETQ. V lost 2 bases to trimming and J lost 4 bases, with 15 bases between them. The CDR3 is 15 residues long. CDR3 in DNA: TGCGCCAGCAGCTTCACACCTCCCCCTGGCTATGGCTACACCTTC. Its translation: CASSFTPPPGYGYTF.

This clone was observed a single time. The V and J genes are TRBV19 and TRBJ1-1, with 7 bases that match TRBD1. There are 17 residues in the CDR3. The ends lost 5 bases at V and 4 bases at J; junction bases unmatched: 16. Germline CDR1 reads LNHDA; CDR2 reads SQIVND (reference sequence). The CDR3 DNA is TGTGCCAGTAGTCGGCCCCGGGCCTCGACAGGGCCCACTGAAGCTTTCTTT. Translating it yields CASSRPRASTGPTEAFF.

The chain carries TRBV11-2 and TRBJ2-2, with TRBD2 matching over 8 bases. The V segment lost 5 bases and the J segment 0 bases; nucleotides outside the gene matches: 5. The CDR3 has 16 amino acids. Germline V gene lookup returns CDR1 SGHAT and CDR2 FQNNGV. CDR3 residues: CASSPNGGANTGELFF. CDR3 DNA: TGTGCCAGCAGCCCTAACGGGGGGGCGAACACCGGGGAGCTGTTTTTT.

V and J are TRBV18 and TRBJ2-7; D is possibly TRBD1 (5 bases). CDR1 is KGHSH and CDR2 is LQKENI in the germline V gene. This CDR3 has 15 amino acids. Trimming took off 2 bases at V and 2 bases at J, with 13 bases between the two ends. CDR3 sequence (DNA): TGTGCCAGCTCACCAGGCGACAGCCTGACCTACGAGCAGTACTTC. This codes for CASSPGDSLTYEQYF.

The chain employs TRBV10-2 and TRBJ2-7; maybe TRBD1 (5 bases). Germline V gene lookup returns CDR1 WSHSY and CDR2 SAAADI. The V gene lost 2 bases and the J gene lost 4 bases, with 12 bases spanning the gap. This CDR3 has 14 residues. In nucleotides, the CDR3 is TGCGCCAGCAGTGAGGGACGGAGACAGTACGAGCAGTACTTC. It is translated as CASSEGRRQYEQYF.

This clone was seen once. The chain joins TRBV4-3 to TRBJ2-3; D is undetermined. The CDR3 contains 16 residues. CDR1 LGHNA and CDR2 YSLEER come from the germline V gene. V lost 0 bases and J 1 base, leaving 11 bases between the germline ends. In nucleotides, the CDR3 is TGCGCCAGCAGCCAAGAACCCCGGCAGGGCACAGATACGCAGTATTTT. This sequence encodes CASSQEPRQGTDTQYF.